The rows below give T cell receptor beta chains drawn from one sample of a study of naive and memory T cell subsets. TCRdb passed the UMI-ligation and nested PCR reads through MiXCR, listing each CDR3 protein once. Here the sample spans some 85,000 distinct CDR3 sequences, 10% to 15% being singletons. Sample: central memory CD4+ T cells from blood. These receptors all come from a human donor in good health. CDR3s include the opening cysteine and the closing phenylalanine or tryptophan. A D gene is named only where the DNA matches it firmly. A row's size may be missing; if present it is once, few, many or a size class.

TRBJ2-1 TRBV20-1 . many CSAPALVREQFF TGCAGTGCGCCTGCGCTAGTGCGTGAGCAGTTCTTC
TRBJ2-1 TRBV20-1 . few CSASRTDSYNEQFF TGCAGTGCTAGCCGGACCGATTCCTACAATGAGCAGTTCTTC
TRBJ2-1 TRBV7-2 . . CASSLASGPSGKQFF TGTGCCAGCAGCTTAGCGTCGGGACCCTCTGGGAAGCAGTTCTTC
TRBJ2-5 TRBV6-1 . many CASSEYGRWETQYF TGTGCCAGCAGTGAATATGGACGATGGGAGACCCAGTACTTC
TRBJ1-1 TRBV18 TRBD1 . CASSPAEQGMGTEAFF TGTGCCAGCTCACCGGCCGAACAGGGGATGGGCACTGAAGCTTTCTTT
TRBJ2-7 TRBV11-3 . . CASSSWRGEEQYF TGTGCCAGCAGCTCATGGCGGGGCGAGGAGCAGTACTTC
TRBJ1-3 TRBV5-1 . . CASSLDLGRAGNTIYF TGCGCCAGCAGCTTGGATCTGGGAAGGGCTGGAAACACCATATATTTT
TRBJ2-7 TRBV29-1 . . CSVEKGGGENEQYF TGCAGCGTTGAAAAGGGAGGGGGCGAGAACGAGCAGTACTTC
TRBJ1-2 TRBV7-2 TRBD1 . CASSSPAGGTF TGTGCCAGCAGCTCCCCGGCAGGGGGTACCTTC
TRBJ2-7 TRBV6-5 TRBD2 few CASSLAADYEQYF TGTGCCAGCAGTCTAGCGGCAGACTACGAGCAGTACTTC
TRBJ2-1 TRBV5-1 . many CASSLGGRTVPNEQFF TGCGCCAGCAGCTTGGGGGGCAGGACGGTCCCCAATGAGCAGTTCTTC
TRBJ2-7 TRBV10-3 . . CAISPDETYEQYF TGTGCCATCAGTCCGGACGAAACCTACGAGCAGTACTTC
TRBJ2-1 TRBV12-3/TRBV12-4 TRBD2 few CASSRTSGSMMSYNEQFF TGTGCCAGCAGCCGGACTAGCGGGAGCATGATGTCCTACAATGAGCAGTTCTTC
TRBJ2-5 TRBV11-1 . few CASSPQTGRRETQYF TGTGCCAGCAGCCCCCAGACAGGGAGGCGGGAGACCCAGTACTTC
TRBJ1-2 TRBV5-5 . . CASSLSTATNYGYTF TGTGCCAGCAGCTTGTCGACAGCCACTAACTATGGCTACACCTTC
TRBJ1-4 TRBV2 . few CASRVQGSTEKLFF TGTGCCAGCAGGGTCCAGGGAAGTACTGAAAAACTGTTTTTT